This paragraph covers one TCR beta chain sequence. Its target is unknown. Researchers defined stable Graves' hyperthyroidism as no ophthalmopathy progression within 18 months. This sample stems from a study of T cells in Graves' hyperthyroidism and ophthalmopathy. General observations from the study: Ophthalmopathy, which appeared later, was predicted by the model a median 6.5 months before onset. Blood also carried most thyroid clonotypes expanded above 0.001.

TCR beta CDR3 regions were amplified from RNA. A first-round RT-PCR of the TCR CDR3 used the HTBI primer set. MiXCR, run by TCRdb on the multiplex PCR reads, gives a single entry per CDR3 protein. Counted here are a few hundred thousand distinct CDR3 sequences, roughly 46% occurring once; the ten biggest clones make up about 8.3%. The receptor was isolated from a young woman with Graves' hyperthyroidism. What was sequenced was peripheral blood or thyroid tissue (not recorded which).

CDR3 coding DNA: TGTGCCAGCAGCCGGACTAGCGGGAGTGTTTCCACGACCTACGAGCAGTACTTC. Translated, it gives CASSRTSGSVSTTYEQYF. The J gene is TRBJ2-7, the V gene TRBV7-6; 13 nucleotides align to TRBD2. The V gene end was trimmed by 5 bases and the J gene end by 2 bases; junction bases not matched to a gene: 12. Germline V gene data show CDR1 as SGHVS and CDR2 as FNYEAQ. The length of the CDR3 is 18 residues.